The entry below describes one T cell receptor (beta chain). As yet, its antigen is unknown. The entry originates in a study of T cell responses to AZD1222 COVID-19 vaccine. Study-wide results and limits: The breadth and depth of Spike-specific TCRs increased once two AZD1222 doses had been given.

Libraries were prepared by immunoSEQ multiplex PCR; TCRdb keeps only in-frame clonotypes and omits some of them. The sample holds 96,000 or so clones, around 89% seen once. This clonotype was obtained from an adult in good health. The sample here was peripheral blood, taken on day 0 of AZD1222 vaccination.

CDR3 coding DNA: TGCGCCAGCAGCTTTAACAGGGCGAACACCGGGGAGCTGTTTTTT. It encodes CASSFNRANTGELFF. The rearrangement links TRBV5-1 to TRBJ2-2; D is perhaps TRBD1 (6 bases). Deletions cut 2 bases from V and 0 bases from J, with 8 bases between. There are 15 residues in the CDR3. The germline gives CDR1 SGHRS, CDR2 YFSETQ.